The TCR beta chain under discussion was sequenced for a study of blood T cells in healthy people across ages. Study outcomes and limitations: PBMCs left unsorted prevented a conclusive naive versus antigen-experienced comparison. Long-lived donors exceeded aged donors in naive CD4+ cells and diversity.

This clonotype showed up just a few times. No antigen is known for it. The second PCR ran about 6 to 12 cycles with a sample-barcoded 5' primer and J-beta primers. At least 2.5 million CDR3-containing paired-end reads were obtained per sample. TCRdb recomputed calls from the 5' RACE reads with MiXCR, one row per CDR3 protein. The sample lists 800,000 to 950,000 distinct CDR3 sequences; roughly 52% were seen once. Per the germline V gene, CDR1 is SGHTA and CDR2 is FQGNSA. The CDR3 length is 15 residues. V shed 4 bases and J 5 bases; nucleotides not matched to a gene: 6. V usage is TRBV7-2 and J usage is TRBJ1-4; TRBD1 agrees at 8 bases. Sequenced input: blood. The origin of this receptor is a man aged 25-40 years in good health. CDR3 amino acids: CASSSGQGANEKLFF. The CDR3, as DNA: TGTGCCAGCAGCTCCGGACAGGGCGCAAATGAAAAACTGTTTTTT.